This TCR beta chain was sequenced in a study of blood T cells in healthy people across ages (dated by TCRdb to about 2015). The study in broad terms: Template switching captured roughly one uniquely barcoded TCR beta cDNA molecule per two T cells in model experiments. To track age-related changes in TCR beta repertoire diversity, the study relied on deep sequencing normalized with unique cDNA molecular identifiers. Two additional independent replicas of 1 million unique cDNA reads from the same blood draw were analyzed for two donors (one aged 18 to 30 and one aged 80 or older). The donors were split into four age groups: young (average 16 years), middle-aged (roughly 39), aged (more than 60) and long-lived (approximately 89). The research as a whole found: A strong correlation was found between observed TCR beta diversity and the percentage of naive T cells measured by flow cytometry. The long-lived group showed more naive CD4+ T cells, fewer expanded clones and increased TCR diversity than the aged group, suggesting age selection. Since profiling was done on bulk unsorted PBMCs, naive and antigen-experienced compartments could not be conclusively compared. As age increased, observed TCR beta diversity per million T cells dropped in a roughly linear way, and a significant reduction was already evident by age 40. Estimates of total diversity based on one million sequenced T cells were considered lower bounds and underestimates. Donor CMV infection status was unknown, potentially confounding age-related changes in expanded clonotypes.

Libraries came from 5' RACE. Sequencing was performed on an Illumina HiSeq 2500. A second about 7 to 12 cycle PCR used a sample-barcoded 5' primer and a J-beta primer mix. A unique molecular identifier was introduced onto each TCR beta cDNA molecule by a template-switch 5' adaptor carrying 12 random nucleotides. At least 2.5 million CDR3-containing paired-end reads were obtained from each sample. The Mint cDNA synthesis kit, primed by a TRBC-specific oligonucleotide, was used to synthesize first-strand cDNA from all RNA. Following uracil-DNA glycosylase treatment, a first 18-cycle PCR with universal primers M1SS and BC2_uni_R was performed on all cDNA. Turning to the authors' computational methods: For normalization, 1 million high-quality reads, each with a distinct molecular identifier, were randomly selected from each sample. Instead of being binned into consensus sequences, reads that shared molecular identifiers were thrown out. MiTCR, with a Q25 quality threshold and the strictest error-elimination algorithm, was used for CDR3 identification, clonotype clustering and error correction. Lower-bound total TCR beta diversity was estimated with a nonparametric unseen species model using Euler transformation. The public reads were reprocessed in TCRdb via fastp at Q25 and MiXCR, keeping in-frame beta chains. Rows merge per CDR3 protein into single entries with the most common DNA and genes. TCRdb, rather than the study authors, made the V and J calls. Across this sample there are about 720,000 distinct CDR3 sequences, with 25% seen only once. Of the sample, 3% to 4.5% falls within the top ten clones.

This clonotype was recorded a few times. There is no known antigen for this receptor. Base qualities are not provided; no much larger clone lies one nucleotide away. V is pared back by 3 bases and J by 1 base, with 8 bases lying between the germline termini. The cysteine opens and the phenylalanine closes a CDR3 of 14 amino acids. CDR3 DNA is the only sequence kept; it has 42 bases, read in frame from the first base. Donors were 40 or so systemically healthy Caucasian individuals from Russia aged roughly 6 to 95 years. Each donor gave about 9.8 milliliters of peripheral blood, drawn into EDTA-treated Vacutainer tubes. PBMCs were isolated by Ficoll-Paque density-gradient centrifugation, with at least 7 million obtained per sample. Trizol reagent was used to extract total RNA from PBMCs, with at least 5.5 micrograms per sample. For every donor, flow cytometry on a PBMC aliquot measured the percentage of naive CD45RAhigh/CD27high T cells.

These data also formed part of another study, on T cells of mothers and their children. Reported in the second study: Nine systemically healthy Caucasian individuals served as donors, namely three mothers together with their six children. cDNA synthesis consumed the entire amount of extracted RNA, loaded at about 1.5 ug RNA in each 15 ul reaction. In the second PCR, the M1S primer introduced both the sample barcodes and 2-4 random nucleotides. More than 8 million TCR beta CDR3 reads were obtained from each mother, and some 3 million reads were obtained from each child. Thymic selection shapes the output of TCR recombination in a similar way in related and unrelated pairs, and inherited differences have a minor effect. Normalized repertoire overlap was always slightly but never significantly higher in related than unrelated mother-child pairs. Persistent microchimeric T cell clones were not detected, at a sensitivity of around 100 clones per million clonotypes. Deep NGS was used in the study to compare the TCR beta repertoires of mothers and children and to look for features that separate related mother-child pairs from unrelated individuals. Mothers averaged approximately 41 +/- 4 years of age and children averaged around 11 +/- 4 years. After adapter ligation was performed with NEBNext reagents, the libraries were sequenced on an Illumina HiSeq 2000 with 100+100 nt paired-end reads. To prevent cross-contamination, the mother and child libraries were prepared a month apart and were sequenced in separate runs. For each donor, between roughly 450,000 and 2,100,000 distinct TCR beta clonotypes were identified. Naive TCR beta clonotypes were estimated from low-frequency clonotypes matched to each donor's FACS-determined naive share, without sorting.

The source material was blood. This clonotype originated in a boy between 10 and 17 years old in good health. The V and J segments used are TRBV12-3 or TRBV12-4 and TRBJ2-3, with a weak D call of TRBD2 (5 bases match). The sequence in DNA is TGTGCCAGCAGTTTTACTAGAGGCACAGATACGCAGTATTTT. It specifies CASSFTRGTDTQYF.